This paragraph reports one TCR beta chain. V was pared by 1 base and J by 6 bases, with 10 bases of the junction left unmatched. CDR1 is MGHRA and CDR2 is YSYEKL in the germline V gene. The CDR3 consists of 17 residues. This specimen belongs to a study of blood T cell repertoires in COVID-19. Using immunoSEQ multiplex PCR, the repertoire was profiled, and TCRdb retains in-frame clones only, with some absent. The table has 300,000 to 450,000 clones, roughly 91% seen once. Material for sequencing was PBMCs or T cells enriched from blood (not recorded which). V gene TRBV4-1 combines with J gene TRBJ1-2; 11 bases agree with TRBD1. The receptor was isolated from a woman aged 18-30 years who had recovered from COVID-19. The chain's CDR3 is CASSQGFGGQGVHGYTF. The CDR3 bases are TGCGCCAGCAGCCAAGGTTTTGGGGGACAGGGGGTCCATGGCTACACCTTC.